This is a list of T cell receptor beta chains from one sample in a study of cytomegalovirus exposure and HLA in healthy donors. Generated by immunoSEQ multiplex PCR, the TCRdb table keeps only in-frame clones and is missing some. The profile shows about 130,000 clones, over 75% of them singletons. The sequenced material came from PBMCs. These receptors all stem from a man under 40 in good health. Each CDR3 is given with its conserved first and last residue. A D gene is named only where the DNA matches it firmly. Clone size is not always given. Where it is, it says once, few, many or a class for expanded clones.

.	TRBD1	TRBV11-3	TRBJ2-3	CASSARTGAGTDTQYF	TGTGCCAGCAGCGCCCGAACAGGGGCGGGCACAGATACGCAGTATTTT
.	.	TRBV28	TRBJ2-7	CASSWGLLNYEQYF	TGTGCCAGCAGTTGGGGACTTCTAAACTACGAGCAGTACTTC
.	.	TRBV18	TRBJ2-7	CASSPSSSTSTYEQYF	TGTGCCAGCTCACCAAGTAGCTCCACTAGCACCTACGAGCAGTACTTC
.	TRBD2	TRBV28	TRBJ2-3	CASSYVAGEADTQYF	TGTGCCAGCAGTTACGTGGCGGGAGAAGCAGATACGCAGTATTTT
.	TRBD1	TRBV4-1	TRBJ1-6	CASSQGQGWPNNSPLHF	TGCGCCAGCAGCCAGGGACAGGGGTGGCCCAATAATTCACCCCTCCACTTT
.	.	TRBV5-6	TRBJ2-1	CASSLEDLAVEQFF	TGTGCCAGCAGCTTGGAAGATCTAGCTGTTGAGCAGTTCTTC
.	.	TRBV7-6	TRBJ2-1	CASSRTYNEQFF	TGTGCCAGCAGCCGTACTTACAATGAGCAGTTCTTC
.	.	TRBV27	TRBJ1-1	CASRGLGTEAFF	TGTGCCAGCAGGGGGCTCGGGACTGAAGCTTTCTTT
.	.	TRBV5-1	TRBJ1-6	CASSLEGANSPLHF	TGCGCCAGCAGCTTGGAAGGGGCCAATTCACCCCTCCACTTT
.	TRBD1	TRBV5-1	TRBJ2-1	CASSSTGAPGNEQFF	TGCGCCAGCAGCTCGACAGGGGCTCCTGGCAATGAGCAGTTCTTC
.	.	TRBV29-1	TRBJ2-1	CSAQGPGAYNEQFF	TGCAGCGCCCAAGGGCCGGGGGCCTACAATGAGCAGTTCTTC
.	TRBD1	TRBV4-1	TRBJ2-7	CASSPPGQGTYEQYF	TGCGCCAGCAGCCCACCGGGACAGGGGACCTACGAGCAGTACTTC
.	TRBD2	TRBV6-5	TRBJ2-1	CASSYNGGANEQFF	TGTGCCAGCAGTTACAACGGGGGGGCTAATGAGCAGTTCTTC
.	.	TRBV5-5	TRBJ2-5	CASSLGQTKETQYF	TGTGCCAGCAGCTTGGGTCAGACTAAAGAGACCCAGTACTTC
.	.	TRBV30	TRBJ1-2	CAWSVPTAQLNTF	TGTGCCTGGAGTGTACCGACGGCACAGCTTAACACCTTC
once	TRBD2	TRBV7-2	TRBJ2-2	CASSRSGSGDTGELFF	TGTGCCAGCAGCCGTAGCGGGAGCGGCGACACCGGGGAGCTGTTTTTT
.	.	TRBV6-1	TRBJ2-1	CASRGSPYNEQFF	TGTGCCAGCCGGGGGTCCCCCTACAATGAGCAGTTCTTC
few	TRBD1	TRBV7-3	TRBJ1-6	CASSLGTENSPLHF	TGTGCCAGCAGCTTAGGGACAGAGAATTCACCCCTCCACTTT
.	TRBD1	TRBV19	TRBJ2-5	CARVYSGTVETQYF	TGTGCCAGAGTATACTCCGGGACAGTAGAGACCCAGTACTTC
.	TRBD1	TRBV10-3	TRBJ2-5	CAISEGQGRLNQETQYF	TGTGCCATCAGTGAGGGACAGGGGAGGTTAAACCAAGAGACCCAGTACTTC
.	TRBD1	TRBV29-1	TRBJ2-5	CSVADRGPVPTQYF	TGCAGCGTTGCGGACAGGGGCCCCGTCCCGACCCAGTACTTC
once	.	TRBV18	TRBJ1-5	CASSSQGSNQPQHF	TGTGCCAGCTCATCCCAGGGGAGCAATCAGCCCCAGCATTTT
once	TRBD1	TRBV5-5	TRBJ1-5	CASSRGERTGQPQHF	TGTGCCAGCAGCAGAGGGGAGAGGACAGGGCAGCCCCAGCATTTT
.	.	TRBV5-1	TRBJ2-3	CASSLALGTPFTDTQYF	TGCGCCAGCAGCTTGGCTCTTGGGACTCCTTTCACAGATACGCAGTATTTT
.	TRBD2	TRBV5-6	TRBJ2-7	CASTLGGLAVYEQYF	TGTGCCAGCACGCTTGGAGGACTAGCGGTCTACGAGCAGTACTTC
.	TRBD2	TRBV5-5	TRBJ2-1	CASSSPWVAGGEQFF	TGTGCCAGCAGCTCTCCGTGGGTAGCGGGAGGGGAGCAGTTCTTC
once	TRBD1	TRBV18	TRBJ2-2	CASSPRDRGAGELFF	TGTGCCAGCTCACCGCGGGACAGGGGTGCCGGGGAGCTGTTTTTT
.	.	TRBV25-1	TRBJ2-3	CASSRGTGGPGFTDTQYF	TGTGCCAGCAGTCGAGGAACCGGAGGGCCGGGATTCACAGATACGCAGTATTTT
.	.	TRBV28	TRBJ2-7	CASSHIPGLYEQYF	TGTGCCAGCAGTCACATCCCGGGTCTCTACGAGCAGTACTTC
.	.	TRBV5-1	TRBJ2-4	CASSFAWGGSNIQYF	TGCGCCAGCAGCTTCGCCTGGGGCGGATCAAACATTCAGTACTTC
once	TRBD1	TRBV27	TRBJ2-7	CASSRGQVHEQYF	TGTGCCAGCTCTCGGGGACAGGTTCACGAGCAGTACTTC
few	TRBD1	TRBV11-3	TRBJ2-7	CASSFGTGVSEQYF	TGTGCCAGCAGCTTCGGGACAGGGGTGTCCGAGCAGTACTTC
few	TRBD2	TRBV30	TRBJ2-2	CAWSVRLGTSVPRGTGELFF	TGTGCCTGGAGTGTACGGCTAGGGACTAGCGTACCGAGGGGCACCGGGGAGCTGTTTTTT
.	.	TRBV7-6	TRBJ2-2	CASSSRGGELFF	TGTGCCAGCAGCTCCCGCGGCGGGGAGCTGTTTTTT
.	.	TRBV5-4	TRBJ2-7	CASSFGFEQYF	TGTGCCAGCAGCTTCGGGTTCGAGCAGTACTTC
.	TRBD1	TRBV14	TRBJ2-3	CASSQDLGGTADTQYF	TGTGCCAGCAGCCAAGATTTAGGTGGGACAGCAGATACGCAGTATTTT
.	TRBD1	TRBV20-1	TRBJ1-1	CSATTGDRAF	TGCAGTGCTACCACAGGGGATAGAGCTTTT
.	.	TRBV7-2	TRBJ2-4	CASSLEQGLGIQYF	TGTGCCAGCAGCTTAGAGCAGGGGTTGGGCATTCAGTACTTC
.	TRBD2	TRBV11-2	TRBJ2-7	CASSPSGGAYYEQYF	TGTGCCAGCAGCCCCTCCGGGGGGGCATACTACGAGCAGTACTTC
.	.	TRBV27	TRBJ1-5	CASSLFEDQPQHF	TGTGCCAGCAGTTTGTTTGAGGATCAGCCCCAGCATTTT
few	.	TRBV11-3	TRBJ1-2	CASSFPGNYGYTF	TGTGCCAGCAGCTTTCCCGGGAACTATGGCTACACCTTC
.	.	TRBV6-1	TRBJ2-1	CAGMKDSYNEQFF	TGTGCCGGCATGAAAGACAGCTACAATGAGCAGTTCTTC
.	.	TRBV7-8	TRBJ1-1	CASQGGTEAFF	TGTGCCAGCCAGGGAGGCACTGAAGCTTTCTTT